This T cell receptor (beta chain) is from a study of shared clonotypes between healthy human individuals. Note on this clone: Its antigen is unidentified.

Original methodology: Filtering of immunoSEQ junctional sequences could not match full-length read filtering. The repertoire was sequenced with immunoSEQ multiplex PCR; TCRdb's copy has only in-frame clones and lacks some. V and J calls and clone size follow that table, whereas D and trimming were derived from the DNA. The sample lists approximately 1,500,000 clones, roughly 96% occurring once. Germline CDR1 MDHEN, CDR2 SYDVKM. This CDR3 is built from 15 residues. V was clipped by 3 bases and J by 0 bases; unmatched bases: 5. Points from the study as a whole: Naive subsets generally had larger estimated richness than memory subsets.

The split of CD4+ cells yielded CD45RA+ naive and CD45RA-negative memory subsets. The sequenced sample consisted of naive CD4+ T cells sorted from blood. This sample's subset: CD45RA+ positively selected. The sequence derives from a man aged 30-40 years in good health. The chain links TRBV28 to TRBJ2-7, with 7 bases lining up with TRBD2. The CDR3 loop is CASSLVGRPSYEQYF. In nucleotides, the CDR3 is TGTGCCAGCAGTTTGGTCGGGAGGCCCTCCTACGAGCAGTACTTC.